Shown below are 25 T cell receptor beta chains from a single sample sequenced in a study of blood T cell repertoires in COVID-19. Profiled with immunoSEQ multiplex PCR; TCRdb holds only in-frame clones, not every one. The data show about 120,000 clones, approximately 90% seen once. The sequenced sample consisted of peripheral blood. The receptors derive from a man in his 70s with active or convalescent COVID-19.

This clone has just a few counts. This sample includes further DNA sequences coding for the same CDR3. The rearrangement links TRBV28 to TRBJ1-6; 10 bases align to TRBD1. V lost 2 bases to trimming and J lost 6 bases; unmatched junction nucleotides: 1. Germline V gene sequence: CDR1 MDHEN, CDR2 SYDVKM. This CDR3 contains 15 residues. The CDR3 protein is CASSLGDRGNSPLHF. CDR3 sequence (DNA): TGTGCCAGCAGTTTAGGGGACAGGGGTAATTCACCCCTCCACTTT. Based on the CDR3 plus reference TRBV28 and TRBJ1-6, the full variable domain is DVKVTQSSRYLVKRTGEKVFLECVQDMDHENMFWYRQDPGLGLRLIYFSYDVKMKEKGDIPEGYSVSREKKERFSLILESASTNQTSMYLCASSLGDRGNSPLHFGNGTRLTVT.

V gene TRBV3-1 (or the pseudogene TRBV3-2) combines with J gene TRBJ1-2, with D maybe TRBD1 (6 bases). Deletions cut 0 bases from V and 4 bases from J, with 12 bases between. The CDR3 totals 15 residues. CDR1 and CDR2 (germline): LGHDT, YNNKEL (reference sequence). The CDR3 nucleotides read TGTGCCAGCAGCCAAGAGGGGGCGCGGAGCTATGGCTACACCTTC. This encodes CASSQEGARSYGYTF.

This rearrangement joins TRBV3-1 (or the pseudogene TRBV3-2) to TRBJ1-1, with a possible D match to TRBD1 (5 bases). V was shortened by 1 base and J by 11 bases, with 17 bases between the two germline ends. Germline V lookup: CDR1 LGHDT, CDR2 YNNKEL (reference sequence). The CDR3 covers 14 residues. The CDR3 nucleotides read TGTGCCAGCAGCCAAGCGGACGGAGGGGCAACGGCTTTCTTT. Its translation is CASSQADGGATAFF.

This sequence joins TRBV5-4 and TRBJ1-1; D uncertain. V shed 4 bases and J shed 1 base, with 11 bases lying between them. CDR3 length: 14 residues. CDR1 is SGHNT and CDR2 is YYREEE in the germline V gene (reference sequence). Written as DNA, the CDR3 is TGTGCCAGCAGCAAGACTCTTTGGAACACTGAAGCTTTCTTT. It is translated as CASSKTLWNTEAFF.

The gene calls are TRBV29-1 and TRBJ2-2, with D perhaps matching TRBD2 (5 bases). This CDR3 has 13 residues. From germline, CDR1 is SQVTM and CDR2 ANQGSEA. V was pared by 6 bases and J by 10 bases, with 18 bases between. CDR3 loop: CSVLGDPHPELFF. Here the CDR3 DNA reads TGCAGCGTCCTGGGAGATCCCCACCCGGAGCTGTTTTTT.

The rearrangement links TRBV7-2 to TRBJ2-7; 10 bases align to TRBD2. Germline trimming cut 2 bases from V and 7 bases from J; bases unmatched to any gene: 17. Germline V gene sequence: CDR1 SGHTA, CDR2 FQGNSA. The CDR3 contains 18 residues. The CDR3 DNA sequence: TGTGCCAGCAGCTTAAAGGGTAGCGGGGGGAAAGGGGGTCGTGAGCAGTACTTC. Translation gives CASSLKGSGGKGGREQYF.

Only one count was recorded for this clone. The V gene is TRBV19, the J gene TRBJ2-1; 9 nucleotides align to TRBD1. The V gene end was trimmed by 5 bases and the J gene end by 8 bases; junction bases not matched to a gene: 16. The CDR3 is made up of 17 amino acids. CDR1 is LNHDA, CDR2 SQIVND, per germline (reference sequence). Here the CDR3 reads CASSDRDRALGSDEQFF. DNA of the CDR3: TGTGCCAGTAGTGACCGGGACAGGGCTTTGGGCAGCGATGAGCAGTTCTTC. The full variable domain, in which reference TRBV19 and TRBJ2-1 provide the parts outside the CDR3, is DGGITQSPKYLFRKEGQNVTLSCEQNLNHDAMYWYRQDPGQGLRLIYYSQIVNDFQKGDIAEGYSVSREKKESFPLTVTSAQKNPTAFYLCASSDRDRALGSDEQFFGPGTRLTVL.

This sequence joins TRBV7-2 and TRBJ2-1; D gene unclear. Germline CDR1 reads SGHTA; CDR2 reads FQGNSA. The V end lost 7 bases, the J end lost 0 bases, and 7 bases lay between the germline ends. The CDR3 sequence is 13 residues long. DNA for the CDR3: TGTGCCAGCAACCAGATCTCCTACAATGAGCAGTTCTTC. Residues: CASNQISYNEQFF.

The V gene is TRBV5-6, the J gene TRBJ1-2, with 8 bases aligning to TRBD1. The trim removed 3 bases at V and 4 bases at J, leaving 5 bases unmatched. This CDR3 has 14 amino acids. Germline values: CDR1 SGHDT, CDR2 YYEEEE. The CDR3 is CASSSIDRGYGYTF. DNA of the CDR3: TGTGCCAGCAGCTCCATAGACAGGGGCTATGGCTACACCTTC.

CDR3 sequence reads: CAAGGQGRDTQYF. CDR3 DNA sequence: TGTGCCGCCGGGGGGCAGGGTAGGGATACGCAGTATTTT. The rearrangement links TRBV10-3 to TRBJ2-3; a weak D match, TRBD2 (7 bases). The CDR3 is made up of 13 amino acids. V shed 11 bases and J shed 6 bases, with 18 bases lying between them. Germline V gene lookup returns CDR1 ENHRY and CDR2 SYGVKD.

CDR3 protein: CASSIVQGINIQYF. The CDR3 nucleotides read TGTGCCAGTAGTATAGTGCAGGGTATCAACATTCAGTACTTC. This chain uses TRBV19 with TRBJ2-4; D perhaps matches TRBD1 (5 bases). Germline loops: CDR1 LNHDA, CDR2 SQIVND (reference sequence). The CDR3 is made up of 14 amino acids. Trimming cost V 1 base and J 7 bases, with 11 bases left between them.

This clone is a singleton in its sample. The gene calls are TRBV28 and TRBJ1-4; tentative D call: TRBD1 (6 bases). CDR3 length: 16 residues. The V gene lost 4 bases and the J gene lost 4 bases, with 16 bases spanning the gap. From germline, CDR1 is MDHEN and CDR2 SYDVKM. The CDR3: CASSSPRGHSNEKLFF. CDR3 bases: TGTGCCAGCAGTTCCCCCCGGGGACACAGTAATGAAAAACTGTTTTTT.

In DNA form, the CDR3 reads TGCAGCGTTGAGACCCCTGGGAGCGGGAGAGCAGATACGCAGTATTTT. Translating gives CSVETPGSGRADTQYF. The chain has TRBV29-1 and TRBJ2-3, with TRBD2 matching over 8 bases. There are 16 residues in the CDR3. The J segment lost 4 bases and the V segment lost 3 bases, leaving 12 bases of the junction unmatched. The V gene's germline CDR1 is SQVTM and CDR2 ANQGSEA.

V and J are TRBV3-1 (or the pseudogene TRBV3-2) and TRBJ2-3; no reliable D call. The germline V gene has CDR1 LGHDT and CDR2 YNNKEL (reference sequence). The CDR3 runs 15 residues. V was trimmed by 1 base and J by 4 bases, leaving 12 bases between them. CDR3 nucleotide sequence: TGTGCCAGCAGCCAAGGCCCCGACAAGTCAGATACGCAGTATTTT. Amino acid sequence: CASSQGPDKSDTQYF.

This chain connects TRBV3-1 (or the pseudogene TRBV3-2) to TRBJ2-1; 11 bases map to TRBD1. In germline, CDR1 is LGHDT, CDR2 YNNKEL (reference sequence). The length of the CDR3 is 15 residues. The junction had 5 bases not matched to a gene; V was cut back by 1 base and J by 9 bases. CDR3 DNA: TGTGCCAGCAGCCAAGGAAGGACAGGGGGCGGTGAGCAGTTCTTC. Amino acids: CASSQGRTGGGEQFF.

The DNA of the CDR3 is TGTGCCAGCAGTTACTCGGGACAGGCCCTGGGAGGCTACACCTTC. This codes for CASSYSGQALGGYTF. The chain combines TRBV6-5 with TRBJ1-2, with 8 bases aligning to TRBD1. The CDR3 runs to 15 residues. V lost 0 bases to trimming and J lost 8 bases; unmatched junction nucleotides: 8. Looked up from germline, CDR1 is MNHEY and CDR2 is SVGAGI.

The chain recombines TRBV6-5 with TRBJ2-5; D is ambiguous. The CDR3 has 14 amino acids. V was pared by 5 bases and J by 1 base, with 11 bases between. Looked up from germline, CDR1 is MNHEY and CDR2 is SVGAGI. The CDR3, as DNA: TGTGCCAGCAGTCCTCCGACACGCCAAGAGACCCAGTACTTC. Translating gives CASSPPTRQETQYF.

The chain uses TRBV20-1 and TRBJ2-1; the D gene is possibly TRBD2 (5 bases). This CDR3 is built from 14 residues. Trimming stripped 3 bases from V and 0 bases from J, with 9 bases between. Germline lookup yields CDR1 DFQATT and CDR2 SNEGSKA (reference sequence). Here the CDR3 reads CSASARGSYNEQFF. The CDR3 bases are TGCAGTGCTAGTGCCCGGGGCTCCTACAATGAGCAGTTCTTC.

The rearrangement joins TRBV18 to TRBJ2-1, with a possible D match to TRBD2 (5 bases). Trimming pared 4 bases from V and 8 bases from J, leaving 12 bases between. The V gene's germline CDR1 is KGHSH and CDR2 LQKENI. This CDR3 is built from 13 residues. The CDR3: CASSRTLEDEQFF. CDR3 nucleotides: TGTGCCAGCTCACGAACACTAGAAGATGAGCAGTTCTTC.

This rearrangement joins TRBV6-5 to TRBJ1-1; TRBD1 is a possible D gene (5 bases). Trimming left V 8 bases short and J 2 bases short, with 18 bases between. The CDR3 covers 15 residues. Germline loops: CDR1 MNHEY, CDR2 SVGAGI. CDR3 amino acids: CASDRVMGRNTEAFF. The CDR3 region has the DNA TGTGCCAGCGATAGGGTAATGGGGCGTAACACTGAAGCTTTCTTT.

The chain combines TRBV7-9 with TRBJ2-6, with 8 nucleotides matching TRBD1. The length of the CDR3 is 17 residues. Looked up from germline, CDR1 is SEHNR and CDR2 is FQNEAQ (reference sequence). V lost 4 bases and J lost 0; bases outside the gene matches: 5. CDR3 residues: CASSSGQGYSGANVLTF. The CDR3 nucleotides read TGTGCCAGCAGCTCAGGACAGGGTTACTCTGGGGCCAACGTCCTGACTTTC. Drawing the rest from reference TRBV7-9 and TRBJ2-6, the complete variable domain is DTGVSQNPRHKITKRGQNVTFRCDPISEHNRLYWYRQTLGQGPEFLTYFQNEAQLEKSRLLSDRFSAERPKGSFSTLEIQRTEQGDSAMYLCASSSGQGYSGANVLTFGAGSRLTVL.

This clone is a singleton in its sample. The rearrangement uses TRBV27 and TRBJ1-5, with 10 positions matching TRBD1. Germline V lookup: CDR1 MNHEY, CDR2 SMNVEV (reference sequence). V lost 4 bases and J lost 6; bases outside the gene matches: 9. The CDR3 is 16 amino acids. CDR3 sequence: CASSSGTGVSSQPQHF. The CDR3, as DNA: TGTGCCAGCAGTTCCGGGACAGGGGTATCTAGTCAGCCCCAGCATTTT.

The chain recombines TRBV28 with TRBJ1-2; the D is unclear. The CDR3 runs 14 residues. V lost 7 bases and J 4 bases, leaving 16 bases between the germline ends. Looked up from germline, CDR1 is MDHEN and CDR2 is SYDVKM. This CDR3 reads CASNQGGPSYGYTF. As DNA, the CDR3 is TGTGCCAGCAACCAAGGAGGCCCTAGCTATGGCTACACCTTC.

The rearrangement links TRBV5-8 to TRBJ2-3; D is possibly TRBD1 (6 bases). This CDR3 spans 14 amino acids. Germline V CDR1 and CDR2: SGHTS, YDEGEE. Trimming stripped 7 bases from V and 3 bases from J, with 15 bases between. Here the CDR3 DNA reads TGTGCCAGCCTCAGGGGTCCCCAGACAGATACGCAGTATTTT. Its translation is CASLRGPQTDTQYF.

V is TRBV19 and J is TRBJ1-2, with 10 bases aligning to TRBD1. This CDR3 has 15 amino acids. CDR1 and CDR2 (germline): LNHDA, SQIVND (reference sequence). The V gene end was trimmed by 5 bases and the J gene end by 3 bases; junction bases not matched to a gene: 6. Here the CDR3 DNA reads TGTGCCAGTAGTTTCGGGACAGGGGACTACTATGGCTACACCTTC. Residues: CASSFGTGDYYGYTF.